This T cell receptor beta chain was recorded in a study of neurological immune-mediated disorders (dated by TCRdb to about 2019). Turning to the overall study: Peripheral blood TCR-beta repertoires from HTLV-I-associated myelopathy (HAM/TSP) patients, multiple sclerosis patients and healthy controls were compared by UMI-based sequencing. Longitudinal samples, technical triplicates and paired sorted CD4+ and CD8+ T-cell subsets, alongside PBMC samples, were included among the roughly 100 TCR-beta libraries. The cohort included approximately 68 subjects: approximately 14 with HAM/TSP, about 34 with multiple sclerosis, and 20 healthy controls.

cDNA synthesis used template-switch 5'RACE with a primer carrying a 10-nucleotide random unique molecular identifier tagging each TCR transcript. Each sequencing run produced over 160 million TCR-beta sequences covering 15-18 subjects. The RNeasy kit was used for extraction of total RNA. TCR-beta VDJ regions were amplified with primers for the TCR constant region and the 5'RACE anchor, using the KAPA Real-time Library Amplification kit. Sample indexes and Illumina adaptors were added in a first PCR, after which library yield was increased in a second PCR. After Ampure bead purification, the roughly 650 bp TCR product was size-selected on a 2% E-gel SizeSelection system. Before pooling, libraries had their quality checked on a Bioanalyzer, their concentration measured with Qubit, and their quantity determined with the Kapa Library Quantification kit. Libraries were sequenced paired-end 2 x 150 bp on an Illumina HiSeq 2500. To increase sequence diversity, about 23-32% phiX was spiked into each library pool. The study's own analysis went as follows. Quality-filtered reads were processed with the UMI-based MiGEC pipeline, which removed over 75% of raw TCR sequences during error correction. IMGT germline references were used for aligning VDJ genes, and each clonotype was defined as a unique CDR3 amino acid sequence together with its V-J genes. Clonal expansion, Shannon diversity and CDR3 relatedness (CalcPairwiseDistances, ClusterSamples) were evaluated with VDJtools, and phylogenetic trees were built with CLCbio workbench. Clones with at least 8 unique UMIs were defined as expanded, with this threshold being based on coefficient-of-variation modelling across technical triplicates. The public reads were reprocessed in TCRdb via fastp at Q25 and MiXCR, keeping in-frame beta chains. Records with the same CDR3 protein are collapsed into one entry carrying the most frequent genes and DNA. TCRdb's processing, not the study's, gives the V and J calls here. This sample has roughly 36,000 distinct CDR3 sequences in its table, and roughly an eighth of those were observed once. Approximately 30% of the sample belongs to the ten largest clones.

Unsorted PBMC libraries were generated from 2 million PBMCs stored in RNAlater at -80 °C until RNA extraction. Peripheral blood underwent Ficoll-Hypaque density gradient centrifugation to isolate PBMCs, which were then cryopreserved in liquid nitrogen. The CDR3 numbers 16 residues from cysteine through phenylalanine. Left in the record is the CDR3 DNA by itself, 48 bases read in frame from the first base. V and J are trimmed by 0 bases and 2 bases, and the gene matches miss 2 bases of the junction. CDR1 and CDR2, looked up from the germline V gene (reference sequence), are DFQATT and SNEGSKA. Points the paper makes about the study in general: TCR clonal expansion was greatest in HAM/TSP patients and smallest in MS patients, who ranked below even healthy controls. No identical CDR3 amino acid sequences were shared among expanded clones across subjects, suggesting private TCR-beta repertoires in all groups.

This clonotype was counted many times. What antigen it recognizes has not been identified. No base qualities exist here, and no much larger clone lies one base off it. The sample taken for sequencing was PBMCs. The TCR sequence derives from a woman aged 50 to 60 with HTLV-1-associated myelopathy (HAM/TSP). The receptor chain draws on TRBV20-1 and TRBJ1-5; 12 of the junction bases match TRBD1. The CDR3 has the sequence CSAREGTGGGNQPQHF. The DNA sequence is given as TGCAGTGCTAGAGAGGGGACAGGGGGCGGCAATCAGCCCCAGCATTTT.